Listed here are 3 T cell receptor beta chains from one sample, sequenced in a study of beta chain features in type 1 diabetes. Which antigens these TCRs recognize remains unknown. Whole-study results and caveats: TCRB CDR3 length was moderately but significantly reduced in all four CD4+ subsets of Type 1 diabetes patients.

Expressed TCRB transcripts were sequenced because the isolated RNA had all been reverse transcribed beforehand. Profiling relied on immunoSEQ multiplex PCR, and the TCRdb table lists in-frame clones only, not all of them. The repertoire holds 130,000 to 150,000 clones, 13% seen once, with 1.3% in the top ten. Material: central memory CD4+ T cells from blood. Receptors were obtained from a man younger than 35 with type 1 diabetes.

The rearrangement joins TRBV6-5 to TRBJ1-5; D unclear. The CDR3 loop spans 13 amino acids. Germline loops: CDR1 MNHEY, CDR2 SVGAGI. Trimming removed 8 bases from V and 2 bases from J, with 10 bases in between. The CDR3 protein is CASEDRGNQPQHF. The CDR3 bases are TGTGCCAGCGAGGATAGGGGCAATCAGCCCCAGCATTTT.

The rearrangement joins TRBV11-2 to TRBJ2-5, with 7 positions matching TRBD1. CDR1 SGHAT and CDR2 FQNNGV come from the germline V gene. The CDR3 totals 15 residues. V lost 7 bases to trimming and J lost 2 bases; unmatched junction nucleotides: 10. CDR3: CASTAGDRDQETQYF. CDR3 DNA sequence: TGTGCCAGCACCGCTGGAGACAGGGATCAAGAGACCCAGTACTTC.

The chain combines TRBV23-1 with TRBJ2-7, with a possible D match to TRBD2 (6 bases). TRBV23-1 is flagged as an ORF with uncertain function. The V end was cut by 7 bases, the J end by 3 bases, with 16 bases between. The CDR3 consists of 14 residues. The CDR3 DNA reads TGCGCCAGCACCCCTAGCGACCCAGACTACGAGCAGTACTTC. Protein sequence: CASTPSDPDYEQYF.